The clone carrying this T cell receptor beta chain showed up just a few times. Its specificity is not known. The data are from a study of blood T cells in healthy people across ages. Study observations and caveats: It was held that the diversity estimates obtained from one million T cells were underestimates. Researchers said unsorted PBMCs prevented a conclusive naive versus antigen-experienced comparison. Per-million-T-cell TCR beta diversity fell roughly linearly with age.

Primers used in a second PCR of about 7 to 12 cycles were a sample-barcoded 5' primer and a J-beta primer mix. Via MiXCR, TCRdb re-called the 5' RACE reads, giving one row per CDR3 protein. The sample consists of about 800,000 distinct CDR3 sequences, over 45% of them appearing once. Every sample had a minimum of 6 million PBMCs isolated. Sequenced input: blood. This receptor was obtained from a man in his thirties or forties in good health.

CDR3 sequence (DNA): TGTGCCAGCAGTTTTCGAGATCAGCCCCAGCATTTT. It specifies CASSFRDQPQHF. This rearrangement joins TRBV28 to TRBJ1-5, with D unresolved. The CDR3 is 12 amino acids. V was cut by 3 bases and J by 5 bases, with 5 bases left in between. In germline, CDR1 is MDHEN, CDR2 SYDVKM.